Below are 22 T cell receptor beta chains sequenced from a single sample in a study of identical twins' blood T cells. Using its own MiXCR run on the 5' RACE reads, TCRdb lists one record per CDR3 protein. The data hold roughly 340,000 distinct CDR3 sequences, with over 25% observed a single time. Sequencing was carried out using PBMCs. These receptors were taken from a woman aged 18 to 49 in good health.

The rearrangement uses TRBV11-2 and TRBJ2-1, with a tentative D call TRBD1 (6 bases). Between the trimmed V and J ends, which lost 3 bases and 6 bases, there was a span of 12 bases. Germline V CDR1 and CDR2: SGHAT, FQNNGV. This CDR3 has 14 amino acids. This chain's CDR3 is CASSFGQRLNEQFF. CDR3 bases: TGTGCCAGCAGCTTCGGACAGCGCCTCAATGAGCAGTTCTTC.

A word on this clonotype: This clone may be a read error of a much larger clone one base away. The V gene is TRBV6-5, the J gene TRBJ2-7, with 10 bases lining up with TRBD2. From germline, CDR1 is MNHEY and CDR2 SVGAGI. CDR3 length: 15 residues. The chain's CDR3 is CASSSTTSGVYGQYF. CDR3 coding DNA: TGTGCCAGCAGTTCAACTACTAGCGGGGTCTACGGGCAGTACTTC.

Regarding this clonotype: One end of the junction does not line up with germline, which may come from a read error. The rearrangement links TRBV20-1 to TRBJ1-2, with D unresolved. CDR1 is DFQATT and CDR2 is SNEGSKA in the germline V gene (reference sequence). The CDR3 has 10 residues. The CDR3 reads CIAIYYGYTF. The CDR3 coding sequence is TGCATTGCTATATACTATGGCTACACCTTC.

The chain carries TRBV5-5 and TRBJ2-2; TRBD2 matches 9 bases. Germline V gives CDR1 SGHKS, CDR2 YYEKEE (reference sequence). Germline trimming cut 0 bases from V and 0 bases from J; bases unmatched to any gene: 6. The CDR3 is made up of 18 amino acids. The CDR3 reads CASSLVLAGFANTGELFF. Written as DNA, the CDR3 is TGTGCCAGCAGCTTGGTACTAGCGGGCTTTGCGAACACCGGGGAGCTGTTTTTT.

In DNA, the CDR3 is TGCAGTGCTAGAGATCTGGGGGGTGAGTTGAACACTGAAGCTTTCTTT. It codes for CSARDLGGELNTEAFF. The rearrangement uses TRBV20-1 and TRBJ1-1; D might be TRBD1 (5 bases). Germline V gene lookup returns CDR1 DFQATT and CDR2 SNEGSKA (reference sequence). V lost 0 bases to trimming and J lost 0 bases, with 14 bases between them. The CDR3 spans 16 residues.

This sequence joins TRBV5-1 and TRBJ1-1; the match to TRBD1 covers 8 bases. V lost 3 bases, J lost 5 bases, and 9 bases stayed unmatched. Germline V CDR1 and CDR2: SGHRS, YFSETQ. This CDR3 is 15 amino acids long. Here the CDR3 DNA reads TGCGCCAGCAGCTCCACCACGACAGGGGAGACTGAAGCTTTCTTT. Its protein is CASSSTTTGETEAFF.

The genes are TRBV9 and TRBJ2-7; perhaps TRBD1 as D (5 bases). The V gene lost 0 bases and the J gene lost 2 bases, with 12 bases spanning the gap. The CDR3 extends over 15 amino acids. Germline assignment: CDR1 SGDLS and CDR2 YYNGEE. The CDR3 sequence: CASSVDGANTYEQYF. The CDR3 DNA follows: TGTGCCAGCAGCGTAGATGGGGCAAACACCTACGAGCAGTACTTC.

This clonotype has only one observation. A read error may produce the germline difference seen at one junction end. The chain combines TRBV18 with TRBJ2-1; 10 bases align to TRBD1. The CDR3 length is 16 residues. Germline lookup yields CDR1 KGHSH and CDR2 LQKENI. CDR3 nucleotides: TGTACCAGCTCACAAAGACAGGGGGCGATTTGGAATGAGCAGTTCTTC. This gives the protein CTSSQRQGAIWNEQFF.

This sequence joins TRBV7-9 and TRBJ1-1, with TRBD1 as a possible D gene (6 bases). The CDR3 is 15 amino acids. V was pared by 1 base and J by 5 bases, with 14 bases between. Germline V gene lookup returns CDR1 SEHNR and CDR2 FQNEAQ (reference sequence). The CDR3 protein is CASSLDPGAHTEAFF. In DNA, the CDR3 is TGTGCCAGCAGCTTAGATCCGGGGGCGCATACTGAAGCTTTCTTT.

There are a few counts of this clonotype. The J gene is TRBJ2-5, the V gene TRBV9; 14 bases match TRBD2. CDR3 length: 16 residues. The V and J ends lost 3 bases and 3 bases, in that order; junction bases with no gene match: 4. Looked up from germline, CDR1 is SGDLS and CDR2 is YYNGEE. CDR3 region: CASSEGLAGAKETQYF. The DNA of the CDR3 is TGTGCCAGCAGCGAGGGACTAGCGGGGGCCAAAGAGACCCAGTACTTC.

This clonotype appeared a few times. V usage is TRBV29-1 and J usage is TRBJ2-7, with 7 bases that match TRBD1. The CDR3 has 13 residues. Trimming took 7 bases from V and 3 from J; bases not matched to a gene: 9. Germline values: CDR1 SQVTM, CDR2 ANQGSEA. In nucleotides, the CDR3 is TGCAGCGGCGTAACCGGGACAGACTACGAGCAGTACTTC. Translating gives CSGVTGTDYEQYF.

The table lists this clonotype with many counts. J is TRBJ2-2 and V is TRBV10-2, with D maybe TRBD1 (5 bases). Germline CDR1 and CDR2: WSHSY and SAAADI. The V end lost 10 bases, the J end lost 4 bases, and 13 bases lay between the germline ends. The CDR3 contains 13 residues. The CDR3 DNA reads as TGCGCCATCGACTTAGGGGCCACCGGGGAGCTGTTTTTT. Its translation is CAIDLGATGELFF.

Of note for this clonotype: The CDR3 does not close with the conserved phenylalanine or tryptophan, likely indicating a read error. The rearrangement joins TRBV27 to TRBJ1-6, with a tentative D call TRBD1 (5 bases). CDR3 length: 16 residues. The V gene's germline CDR1 is MNHEY and CDR2 SMNVEV (reference sequence). In DNA, the CDR3 is TGTGTCAGCAGTTTAAGGGGCCTCGTCTATAATTCACCCCTCCACTCT. Its translation: CVSSLRGLVYNSPLHS.

This clonotype was found a few times. This chain links TRBV23-1 with TRBJ2-1; tentative D call: TRBD2 (6 bases). TRBV23-1 belongs to the ORF category, with a function that is uncertain. CDR3 size: 17 residues. Trimming took off 4 bases at V and 1 base at J, with 17 bases between the two ends. CDR3 DNA sequence: TGCGCCAGCAGTCCTCTTCGGGGGAACAAATCCTACAATGAGCAGTTCTTC. Protein sequence: CASSPLRGNKSYNEQFF.

This clonotype has a handful of counts. The chain recombines TRBV6-5 with TRBJ1-5, with 8 nucleotides matching TRBD1. V shed 5 bases and J 6 bases; nucleotides not matched to a gene: 9. The CDR3 is made up of 15 amino acids. Germline V gives CDR1 MNHEY, CDR2 SVGAGI. CDR3 loop: CASSRNGQGGQPQHF. CDR3 bases: TGTGCCAGCAGTCGAAACGGACAGGGCGGTCAGCCCCAGCATTTT.

This clonotype was seen only a few times. V gene TRBV27 combines with J gene TRBJ2-2, with D unresolved. CDR1 is MNHEY, CDR2 SMNVEV, per germline (reference sequence). Trimming took off 7 bases at V and 5 bases at J, with 11 bases between the two ends. CDR3 length: 13 residues. The CDR3 protein is CASNGIGTGELFF. CDR3 in DNA: TGTGCCAGCAATGGGATTGGAACCGGGGAGCTGTTTTTT.

This clonotype has only a few counts. This chain joins TRBV7-9 and TRBJ2-3; 7 bases agree with TRBD2. The germline V gene encodes CDR1 SEHNR and CDR2 FQNEAQ (reference sequence). V was pared by 2 bases and J by 2 bases, with 4 bases of the junction left unmatched. The CDR3 is 15 residues long. DNA of the CDR3: TGTGCCAGCAGCTTATACGGGGGGACCACAGATACGCAGTATTTT. This encodes CASSLYGGTTDTQYF. Together with reference TRBV7-9 and TRBJ2-3, the CDR3 gives the full variable domain: DTGVSQNPRHKITKRGQNVTFRCDPISEHNRLYWYRQTLGQGPEFLTYFQNEAQLEKSRLLSDRFSAERPKGSFSTLEIQRTEQGDSAMYLCASSLYGGTTDTQYFGPGTRLTVL.

This clonotype has a count of ten or more. The CDR3 DNA reads TGTGCCAGCAGCAAAACGAATGCCGGACAGGGAAGAAACACCATATATTTT. Encoded protein: CASSKTNAGQGRNTIYF. This chain uses TRBV21-1 with TRBJ1-3; the table's D call of TRBD1 was not tested on the DNA. TRBV21-1 is annotated as a pseudogene. The CDR3 extends over 17 amino acids.

This clonotype was detected many times. This sequence joins TRBV2 and TRBJ1-1, with D maybe TRBD1 (6 bases). The CDR3 contains 13 residues. Germline V gene sequence: CDR1 SNHLY, CDR2 FYNNEI. V was shortened by 8 bases and J by 0 bases, with 10 bases between the two germline ends. The CDR3: CASSRQVNTEAFF. The CDR3 region has the DNA TGTGCCAGCTCAAGACAGGTGAACACTGAAGCTTTCTTT.

This clonotype was detected only a few times. The V gene is TRBV20-1, the J gene TRBJ2-3; possibly TRBD1 for D (7 bases). In germline, CDR1 is DFQATT, CDR2 SNEGSKA (reference sequence). CDR3 length: 15 residues. The ends were cut back, 6 bases at V and 4 bases at J, with 20 bases in the middle. The CDR3 DNA is TGCAGTGCCCAGGGGGACTCGACCACGCCAGATACGCAGTATTTT. Its translation is CSAQGDSTTPDTQYF.

The chain recombines TRBV7-9 with TRBJ1-2; no clear D. This CDR3 is 16 amino acids long. The ends were cut back, 4 bases at V and 7 bases at J, with 22 bases in the middle. Germline V CDR1 and CDR2: SEHNR, FQNEAQ (reference sequence). This chain's CDR3 is CASSSGGNTRTSGYTF. DNA for the CDR3: TGTGCCAGCAGCTCTGGAGGAAATACGAGAACGTCTGGCTACACCTTC.

This clonotype was observed a few times. V and J are TRBV12-5 and TRBJ2-7; D gene unclear. CDR1 is LGHNT, CDR2 FRNRAP, per germline. V dropped 6 bases and J dropped 0 bases, with 9 bases sitting between them. The CDR3 has 13 amino acids. The CDR3: CASGLGYSYEQYF. CDR3 in DNA: TGTGCTAGTGGACTGGGGTACTCCTACGAGCAGTACTTC.